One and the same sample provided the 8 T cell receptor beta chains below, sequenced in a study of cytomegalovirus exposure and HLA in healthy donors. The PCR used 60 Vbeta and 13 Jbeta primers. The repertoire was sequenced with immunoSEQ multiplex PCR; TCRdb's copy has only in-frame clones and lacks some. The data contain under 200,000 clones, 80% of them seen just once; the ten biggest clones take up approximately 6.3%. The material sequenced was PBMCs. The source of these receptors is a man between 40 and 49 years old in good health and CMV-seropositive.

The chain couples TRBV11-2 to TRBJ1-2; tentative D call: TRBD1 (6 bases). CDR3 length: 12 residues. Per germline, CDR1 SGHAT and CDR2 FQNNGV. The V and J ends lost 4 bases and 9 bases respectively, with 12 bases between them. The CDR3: CASSSQGISYTF. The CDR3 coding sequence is TGTGCCAGCAGCTCGCAGGGGATAAGCTACACCTTC.

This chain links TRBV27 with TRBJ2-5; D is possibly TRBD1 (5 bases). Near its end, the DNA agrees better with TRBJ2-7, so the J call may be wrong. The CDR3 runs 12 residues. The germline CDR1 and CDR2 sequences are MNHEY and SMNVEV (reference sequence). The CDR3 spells CASRIGVGEQYF. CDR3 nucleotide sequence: TGTGCCAGCCGCATAGGGGTTGGCGAGCAGTACTTC.

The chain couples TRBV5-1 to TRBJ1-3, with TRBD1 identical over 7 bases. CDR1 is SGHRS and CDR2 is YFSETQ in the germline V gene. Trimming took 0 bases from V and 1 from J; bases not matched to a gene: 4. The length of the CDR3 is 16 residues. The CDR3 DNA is TGCGCCAGCAGCTTGGAAGGGGGCGCATCTGGAAACACCATATATTTT. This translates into CASSLEGGASGNTIYF.

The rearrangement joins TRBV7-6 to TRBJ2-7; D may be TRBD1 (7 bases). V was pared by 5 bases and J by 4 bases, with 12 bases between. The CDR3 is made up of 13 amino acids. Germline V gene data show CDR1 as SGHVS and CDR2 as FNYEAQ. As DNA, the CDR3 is TGTGCCAGCAGCCGCGGGACAGTTTACGAGCAGTACTTC. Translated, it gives CASSRGTVYEQYF.

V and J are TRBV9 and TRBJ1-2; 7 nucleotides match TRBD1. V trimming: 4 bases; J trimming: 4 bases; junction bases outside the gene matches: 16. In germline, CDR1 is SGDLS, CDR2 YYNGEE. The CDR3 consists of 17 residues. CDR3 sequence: CASSSRSGPGGIYGYTF. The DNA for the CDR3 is TGTGCCAGCAGCTCCCGCTCCGGGCCAGGGGGTATCTATGGCTACACCTTC.

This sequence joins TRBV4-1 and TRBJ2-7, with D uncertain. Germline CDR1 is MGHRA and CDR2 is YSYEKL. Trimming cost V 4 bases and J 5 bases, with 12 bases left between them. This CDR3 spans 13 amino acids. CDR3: CASSRLTWNEQYF. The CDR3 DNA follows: TGCGCCAGCAGCCGACTGACCTGGAACGAGCAGTACTTC.

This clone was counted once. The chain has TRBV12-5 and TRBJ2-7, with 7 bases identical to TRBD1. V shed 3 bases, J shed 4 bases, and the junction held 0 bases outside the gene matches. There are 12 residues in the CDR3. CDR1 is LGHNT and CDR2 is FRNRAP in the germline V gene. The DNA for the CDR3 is TGTGCTAGTGGTTTACAGGGGTACGAGCAGTACTTC. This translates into CASGLQGYEQYF.

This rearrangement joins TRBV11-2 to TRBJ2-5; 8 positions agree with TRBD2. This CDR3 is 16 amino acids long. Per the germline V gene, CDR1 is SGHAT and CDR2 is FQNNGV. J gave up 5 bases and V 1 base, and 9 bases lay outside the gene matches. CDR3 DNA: TGTGCCAGCAGCTTAGTGTCGGGGGGGCCGAGGGAGACCCAGTACTTC. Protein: CASSLVSGGPRETQYF.